This T cell receptor beta chain was identified in a study of vaccination effects on CD4 cells after COVID-19. Study context: Before any sequencing was done, the ViraFEST assay used viral peptide pools to expand antigen-specific CD4+ T cells. Study results and limitations: Only a single clone (1 of 255 vaccine-induced clones in healthy vaccinees) cross-reacted with common cold coronaviruses. Convalescent patients in the study were few, and early post-infection timepoints were absent.

The germline V gene encodes CDR1 MGHDK and CDR2 SYGVNS. Losses at the gene ends were 5 bases for V and 4 bases for J; bases not matched to a gene: 9. The CDR3 spans 15 residues. In the case of this clone: Its antigen is not known.

Using immunoSEQ multiplex PCR, the repertoire was profiled, and TCRdb retains in-frame clones only, with some absent. The data hold 70,000 or so clones, with 70% to 80% observed a single time. Cells that had been cultured for less than 13 days were the source of isolated CD4+ T cells. Both day 3 and day 7 saw half the medium replaced with IL-2 medium. Sequencing used CD4+ T cells from PBMCs cultured without peptide, obtained before COVID-19 vaccination. The gene calls are TRBV25-1 and TRBJ1-2, with 8 bases matching TRBD1. This TCR was recovered from a human donor who received a COVID-19 vaccine. The CDR3 DNA sequence: TGTGCCAGCAGTTTCGGGACAGGACATGGCTATGGCTACACCTTC. Encoded protein: CASSFGTGHGYGYTF.